This TCR beta chain comes out of a study of tissue T cells after allogeneic stem cell transplantation. Looked up from germline, CDR1 is SGHTA and CDR2 is FQGNSA. V was shortened by 2 bases and J by 6 bases, with 9 bases between the two germline ends. The CDR3 spans 13 residues. Sequencing was performed with immunoSEQ multiplex PCR; in TCRdb, only in-frame clones are kept and a portion is missing. The repertoire holds about 10,000 clones, with 60% as singletons. Only a few counts were recorded for this clone. Its antigen remains unknown. Other nucleotide sequences in the sample specify the same CDR3. Notes on the study in general: Only a limited share of tissue TCRs appeared in blood or spleen. Across patients, clones rarely overlapped, yet motif clusters were shared tissue-specifically. This small cohort was clinically heterogeneous, and sampling depth was a limitation. Alloreactivity or antigen specificity of tissue TCRs was not determined; some clones might be host cells.

The receptor was isolated from a woman aged 18-55 years with breast cancer. Specimen: tissue from the jejunum, collected at autopsy. This chain connects TRBV7-2 to TRBJ2-3, with D hard to call. The CDR3 coding sequence is TGTGCCAGCAGCTTACCAGCAACGGATACGCAGTATTTT. This codes for CASSLPATDTQYF.